This entry features one T cell receptor beta chain sequence. Its specificity is not known. The data stem from a study of spatial heterogeneity in lung cancer. General study points: Counts of expanded alpha and beta TCRs within tumors tracked the tumor nonsynonymous mutation count.

As for time point: sample taken at primary tumor resection. TCRdb called the 5' RACE reads again in MiXCR, with one record for every CDR3 protein. The profile shows 10,000 to 15,000 distinct CDR3 sequences, roughly 7% of them singletons. This CDR3 is 14 amino acids long. Germline V gene data show CDR1 as MNHEY and CDR2 as SVGEGT. The ends lost 7 bases at V and 3 bases at J; junction bases unmatched: 8. The sequencing here drew on lung tumor tissue, taken at surgery. The sequence came from a female donor with early-stage non-small cell lung cancer. The chain uses TRBV6-2 or TRBV6-3 and TRBJ2-5; 7 bases map to TRBD1. DNA of the CDR3: TGTGCCAGCATCAAACAGACAGGGAAAGAGACCCAGTACTTC. Its protein is CASIKQTGKETQYF.